These T cell receptor beta chains were read from a single sample in a study of PD-L1 blockade in urothelial cancer. The repertoire was sequenced with immunoSEQ multiplex PCR; TCRdb's copy has only in-frame clones and lacks some. The table shows roughly 17,000 clones, with roughly 90% occurring only once. Source: PBMCs, taken around atezolizumab (anti-PD-L1) treatment. The receptors originated from a man between 65 and 85 years old with urothelial cancer. CDR3s leave out the opening cysteine and the closing phenylalanine or tryptophan.

j_call v_call cdr3_aa
TRBJ2-5 TRBV7-7 ASSSYTGQQETQY
TRBJ2-3 TRBV27 ASSRTGGARTDTQY
TRBJ2-7 TRBV11-2 ASSLDPLRRSREQY
TRBJ1-1 TRBV29-1 SVDGTGGRGAEAF
TRBJ2-6 TRBV19 ASTLGQVSSGANVLT
TRBJ1-2 TRBV6-1 ASSEFWTGYGYT
TRBJ2-2 TRBV5-4 ASSSPGQNTGELF
TRBJ1-4 TRBV6-5 ASSTTGQLNEKLF
TRBJ1-3 TRBV2 ASQGANGNTIY
TRBJ1-1 TRBV27 ASSLRQSVEAF
TRBJ2-1 TRBV6-5 ASSYVGGNEQF
TRBJ2-7 TRBV5-4 ASSVQGGGYEQY
TRBJ1-6 TRBV2 ASSVRRGTGYSPLH
TRBJ1-4 TRBV11-2 ASSFVFATNEKLF
TRBJ1-6 TRBV6-5 ASSTAGNSPLH
TRBJ2-1 TRBV25-1 ASSEPDRPYNEQF
TRBJ2-5 TRBV5-6 ASSPAPRGPETQY
TRBJ2-1 TRBV7-9 ASSLDPNNEQF
TRBJ1-5 TRBV4-2 ASSQVQDNQPQH
TRBJ1-2 TRBV10-2 ASSEGPRGTLYGYT
TRBJ2-3 TRBV4-2 ASSQLSTGLALTDTQY
TRBJ2-3 TRBV4-1 ASSQVVVDTQY
TRBJ2-3 TRBV27 ASTGLFGPQY
TRBJ1-1 TRBV28 ASSFILLNTEAF
TRBJ1-1 TRBV2 ASRDLRWTGEYTEAF
TRBJ2-5 TRBV9 ASSVFGGGAGETQY
TRBJ1-1 TRBV11-2 ASSLAGITEAF
TRBJ2-4 TRBV4-1 ASSQELGTSGGDRRTKNIQY
TRBJ2-5 TRBV2 ASSGRAQY
TRBJ2-7 TRBV5-8 ASSLQQGYEQY
TRBJ2-5 TRBV29-1 SGTDTETQY
TRBJ1-1 TRBV28 ASSRNGGTEAF
TRBJ2-7 TRBV9 ASSSYEREQY
TRBJ1-2 TRBV15 ATSRDGLLDNGYT
TRBJ1-1 TRBV25-1 ASSIRDRGQAF
TRBJ2-2 TRBV6-6 ASRNRGLGELF
TRBJ2-7 TRBV12-5 ASGLTRDRDIFYTHEQY
TRBJ2-7 TRBV5-8 ASSPGQPIS
TRBJ2-5 TRBV9 ASSAGTSGGETQY
TRBJ2-7 TRBV5-6 ASGTPSYEQY
TRBJ2-7 TRBV7-9 ASSPLTGPSGHEQY
TRBJ1-2 TRBV5-4 ASSLSRGATNYGYT
TRBJ2-7 TRBV5-8 ASSPRQAYYEQY
TRBJ1-4 TRBV28 ASSAPVSRNEKLF
TRBJ2-7 TRBV18 ASSQQGGYEQY
TRBJ2-2 TRBV9 ASSVGSGYTGELF
TRBJ2-7 TRBV9 ASSEGRGEQY
TRBJ2-3 TRBV4-1 ASSQDLGLQY
TRBJ1-5 TRBV7-8 ASSQEGRGWNQPQH
TRBJ2-3 TRBV5-1 ASSSGSASGSTDTQY
TRBJ1-2 TRBV6-4 ASSPATGGSDGYT
TRBJ2-4 TRBV11-2 ASSPTGVANIQY
TRBJ1-2 TRBV9 ASSVGNYGYT